One and the same sample provided the 15 T cell receptor beta chains below, sequenced in a study of OX40 agonist ivuxolimab in advanced cancers. This table comes from immunoSEQ multiplex PCR, and its TCRdb copy is limited to in-frame clones, with some not included. The sample includes about 150,000 clones, roughly 92% of them seen just once. The material was CD4+ or CD8+ T cells sorted from blood, obtained in a trial of the OX40 agonist ivuxolimab. The receptors come from an adult with an advanced solid tumor such as melanoma, head and neck, liver or kidney cancer.

The chain is built from TRBV10-3 and TRBJ2-5; TRBD2 agrees at 10 bases. V gave up 6 bases and J gave up 3 bases; unmatched junction bases: 7. This CDR3 region has 15 residues. The V gene's germline CDR1 is ENHRY and CDR2 SYGVKD. The chain's CDR3 is CAISATAGGKETQYF. CDR3 coding DNA: TGTGCCATCAGCGCAACAGCGGGGGGGAAAGAGACCCAGTACTTC.

The CDR3 region has the DNA TGTGCCACCACAGGGAGGGATCAGCCCCAGCATTTT. Residues: CATTGRDQPQHF. The J gene is TRBJ1-5, the V gene TRBV6-6; maybe TRBD1 (6 bases). The CDR3 spans 12 residues. Germline loops: CDR1 MNHNY, CDR2 SVGAGI (reference sequence). Trimming stripped 10 bases from V and 5 bases from J, with 12 bases between.

The genes are TRBV21-1 and TRBJ1-1; the table's D call TRBD1 went unverified against the DNA. TRBV21-1 is noted as a pseudogene. The CDR3 covers 15 residues. This chain's CDR3 is CASSKVGTGGTEAFF. The DNA of the CDR3 is TGTGCCAGCAGCAAAGTTGGGACAGGGGGCACTGAAGCTTTCTTT.

The rearrangement links TRBV18 to TRBJ1-1; 9 bases match TRBD1. J lost 2 bases, V lost 3 bases, and 10 bases had no gene match. Germline assignment: CDR1 KGHSH and CDR2 LQKENI. This CDR3 is built from 17 residues. This chain's CDR3 is CASSPATGTGTNTEAFF. Here the CDR3 DNA reads TGTGCCAGCTCACCCGCTACAGGGACAGGGACTAACACTGAAGCTTTCTTT.

This clone was counted once. This chain connects TRBV28 to TRBJ1-2; a weak D match, TRBD1 (6 bases). From germline, CDR1 is MDHEN and CDR2 SYDVKM. V gave up 4 bases and J gave up 3 bases, with 18 bases separating them. The CDR3 is made up of 16 amino acids. DNA for the CDR3: TGTGCCAGCAGTTACGGAGGTGCCAGGGGCTACTATGGCTACACCTTC. Translated, it gives CASSYGGARGYYGYTF.

The chain recombines TRBV7-9 with TRBJ1-4, with D unresolved. This CDR3 is built from 12 residues. V was clipped by 1 base and J by 8 bases, with 5 bases between them. Looked up from germline, CDR1 is SEHNR and CDR2 is FQNEAQ (reference sequence). The CDR3 loop reads CASSLVGEKLFF. The CDR3 DNA reads as TGTGCCAGCAGCTTAGTTGGCGAAAAACTGTTTTTT.

The chain has TRBV7-9 and TRBJ2-3; 7 bases match TRBD2. J was trimmed by 0 bases and V by 5 bases; bases with no gene match: 5. This CDR3 contains 15 residues. Germline loops: CDR1 SEHNR, CDR2 FQNEAQ (reference sequence). The CDR3, as DNA: TGTGCCAGCAGCCTCAGACTAGCTAGCACAGATACGCAGTATTTT. This encodes CASSLRLASTDTQYF.

The chain couples TRBV5-5 to TRBJ1-1; unclear D gene. V lost 0 bases, J lost 3 bases, and 9 bases lay in between. Germline V gene sequence: CDR1 SGHKS, CDR2 YYEKEE (reference sequence). The CDR3 is 14 amino acids. The CDR3 sequence is CASSLVSGHTEAFF. The CDR3 DNA reads TGTGCCAGCAGCTTGGTTTCAGGCCACACTGAAGCTTTCTTT.

This clone was counted between two and nine times. The chain combines TRBV11-2 with TRBJ1-2; TRBD1 is a possible D gene (5 bases). CDR3 length equals 13 residues. Germline CDR1 and CDR2: SGHAT and FQNNGV. Between the trimmed V and J ends, which lost 0 bases and 8 bases, there was a span of 10 bases. As DNA, the CDR3 is TGTGCCAGCAGCTTAGAGGGGGAAGGAGGCTACACCTTC. This gives the protein CASSLEGEGGYTF. The full variable domain, rest sourced from reference TRBV11-2 and TRBJ1-2, is EAGVAQSPRYKIIEKRQSVAFWCNPISGHATLYWYQQILGQGPKLLIQFQNNGVVDDSQLPKDRFSAERLKGVDSTLKIQPAKLEDSAVYLCASSLEGEGGYTFGSGTRLTVV.

V and J are TRBV10-3 and TRBJ2-1; TRBD2 matches at 11 bases. Germline-derived CDR1 and CDR2 are ENHRY and SYGVKD. The J segment lost 7 bases and the V segment lost 6 bases, leaving 8 bases of the junction unmatched. The CDR3 consists of 15 residues. The CDR3 sequence is CAIRPGLAAFNEQFF. The DNA for the CDR3 is TGTGCCATCAGACCGGGACTAGCGGCGTTTAATGAGCAGTTCTTC.

CDR3 nucleotides: TGTGCCAGCAGCTTGCGGGGAGTGGGCTATGGCTACACCTTC. Amino acid sequence: CASSLRGVGYGYTF. The V and J genes are TRBV5-6 and TRBJ1-2; D unclear. The V and J ends lost 1 base and 4 bases respectively, with 11 bases between them. The CDR3 length is 14 residues. Germline values: CDR1 SGHDT, CDR2 YYEEEE.

V and J are TRBV7-2 and TRBJ2-7, with D maybe TRBD1 (5 bases). Between the trimmed V and J ends, which lost 1 base and 0 bases, there was a span of 16 bases. This CDR3 comprises 17 residues. Looked up from germline, CDR1 is SGHTA and CDR2 is FQGNSA. This chain's CDR3 is CASSLGLGRASSYEQYF. CDR3 nucleotide sequence: TGTGCCAGCAGCTTAGGATTAGGCAGGGCTAGCTCCTACGAGCAGTACTTC. The variable domain in full, completed from reference TRBV7-2 and TRBJ2-7, reads GAGVSQSPSNKVTEKGKDVELRCDPISGHTALYWYRQSLGQGLEFLIYFQGNSAPDKSGLPSDRFSAERTGGSVSTLTIQRTQQEDSAVYLCASSLGLGRASSYEQYFGPGTRLTVT.

This clone has just a few counts. V gene TRBV20-1 combines with J gene TRBJ1-2; D is uncertain. Germline values: CDR1 DFQATT, CDR2 SNEGSKA (reference sequence). The ends were cut back, 3 bases at V and 4 bases at J, with 6 bases in the middle. The CDR3 runs to 11 residues. As DNA, the CDR3 is TGCAGTGCTAGGGCCGGCTATGGCTACACCTTC. Translated: CSARAGYGYTF.

This sequence joins TRBV11-2 and TRBJ2-1, with D possibly being TRBD1 or TRBD2 (5 bases each). The CDR3 length is 17 residues. The V gene lost 5 bases and the J gene lost 2 bases, with 19 bases spanning the gap. Germline-derived CDR1 and CDR2 are SGHAT and FQNNGV. CDR3 coding DNA: TGTGCCAGCAGCACAACTCTTGGGACCTCCCCCTACAATGAGCAGTTCTTC. Translating gives CASSTTLGTSPYNEQFF. The entire variable domain, with the rest obtained from reference TRBV11-2 and TRBJ2-1, is as follows: EAGVAQSPRYKIIEKRQSVAFWCNPISGHATLYWYQQILGQGPKLLIQFQNNGVVDDSQLPKDRFSAERLKGVDSTLKIQPAKLEDSAVYLCASSTTLGTSPYNEQFFGPGTRLTVL.

The chain uses TRBV7-9 and TRBJ2-7; D is perhaps TRBD2 (5 bases). This CDR3 is 14 amino acids long. In germline, CDR1 is SEHNR, CDR2 FQNEAQ (reference sequence). Trimming stripped 1 base from V and 2 bases from J, with 9 bases between. CDR3 residues: CASSLEAGPYEQYF. CDR3 nucleotides: TGTGCCAGCAGCTTAGAGGCGGGCCCCTACGAGCAGTACTTC.